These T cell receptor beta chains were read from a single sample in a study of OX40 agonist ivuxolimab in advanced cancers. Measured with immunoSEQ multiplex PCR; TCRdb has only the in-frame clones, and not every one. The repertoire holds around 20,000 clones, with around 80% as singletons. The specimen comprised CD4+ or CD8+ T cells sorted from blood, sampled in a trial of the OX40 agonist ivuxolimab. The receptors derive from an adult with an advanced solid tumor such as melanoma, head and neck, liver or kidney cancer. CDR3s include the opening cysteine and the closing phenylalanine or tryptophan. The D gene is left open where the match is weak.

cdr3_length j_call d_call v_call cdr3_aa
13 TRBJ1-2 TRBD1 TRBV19 CASSKTGGSGYTF
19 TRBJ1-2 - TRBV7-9 CASSSRSLTTTPSGYGYTF
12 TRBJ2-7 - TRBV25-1 CASSARRGEQYF
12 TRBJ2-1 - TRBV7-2 CASNRGYNEQFF
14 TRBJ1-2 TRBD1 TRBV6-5 CASSYSFDRGGYTF
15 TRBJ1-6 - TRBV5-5 CASSLGFGDNSPLHF
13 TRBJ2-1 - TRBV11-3 CASSLNSLNEQFF
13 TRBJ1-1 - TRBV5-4 CASSLGGNTEAFF
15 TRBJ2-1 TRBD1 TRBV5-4 CASSDRVDGYNEQFF
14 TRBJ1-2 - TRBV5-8 CASSLLHAADGYTF
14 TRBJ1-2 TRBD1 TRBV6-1 CASSEWGQYYGYTF
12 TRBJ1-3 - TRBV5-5 CASSLSLNTIYF
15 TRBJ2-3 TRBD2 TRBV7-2 CASRDPGGRADTQYF
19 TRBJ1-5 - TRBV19 CASSTGLFVQQGSNQPQHF
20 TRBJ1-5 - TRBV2 CASSEALPTLLLYSNQPQHF
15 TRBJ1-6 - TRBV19 CASSIDPSYNSPLHF
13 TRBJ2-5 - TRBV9 CASSPSRQETQYF
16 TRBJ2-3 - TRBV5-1 CASSQGQRSSTDTQYF
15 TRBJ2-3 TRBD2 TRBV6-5 CASSSGGAGRDTQYF
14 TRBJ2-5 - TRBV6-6 CASSVDRRQETQYF
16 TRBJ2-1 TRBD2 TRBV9 CASSETGLAGVHEQFF
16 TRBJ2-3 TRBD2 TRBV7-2 CASSLFSGGYPSTQYF
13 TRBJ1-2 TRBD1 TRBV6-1 CASTDRGHDGYTF
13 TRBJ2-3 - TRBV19 CASSITGAYTQYF
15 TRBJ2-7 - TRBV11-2 CASSLVGFDTYEQYF
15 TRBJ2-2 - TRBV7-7 CASSPRDFNTGELFF
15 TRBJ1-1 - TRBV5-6 CASTWWGTSNTEAFF
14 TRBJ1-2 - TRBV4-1 CASSHGTVIKSYTF
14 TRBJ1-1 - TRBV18 CASSPTADTGGAFF
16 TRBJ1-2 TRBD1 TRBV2 CASSLSGTGVNYGYTF